This TCR beta chain was sequenced in a study of blood T cell repertoires in COVID-19. About the research overall: The samples span acute and convalescent COVID-19 from the United States, Italy and Spain.

The repertoire was sequenced with immunoSEQ multiplex PCR; TCRdb's copy has only in-frame clones and lacks some. The sample shows about 94,000 clones, about 80% of them seen only once. The CDR3 consists of 14 residues. Looked up from germline, CDR1 is KGHSH and CDR2 is LQKENI. V lost 2 bases and J lost 1, with 8 bases in between. What was sequenced was peripheral blood. The chain combines TRBV18 with TRBJ1-2; D gene unclear. This sequence originates from a man between 60 and 70 years old with acute or convalescent COVID-19. The CDR3 is CASSPTSDNYGYTF. The CDR3 DNA reads TGTGCCAGCTCACCAACGTCAGATAACTATGGCTACACCTTC.